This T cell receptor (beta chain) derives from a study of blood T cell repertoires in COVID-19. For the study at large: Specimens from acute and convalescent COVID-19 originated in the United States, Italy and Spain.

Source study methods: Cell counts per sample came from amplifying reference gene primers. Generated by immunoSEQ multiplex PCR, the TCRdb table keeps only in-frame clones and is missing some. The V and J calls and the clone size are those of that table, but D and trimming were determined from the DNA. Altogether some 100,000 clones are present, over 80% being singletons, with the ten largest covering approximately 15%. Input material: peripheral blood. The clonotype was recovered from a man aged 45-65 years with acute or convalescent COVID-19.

The CDR3 nucleotides are TGTGCCAGCAGCTTACTTTCCACTGAAGCTTTCTTT. Its protein is CASSLLSTEAFF. The V gene is TRBV7-9, the J gene TRBJ1-1; D gene ambiguous. CDR1 is SEHNR and CDR2 is FQNEAQ in the germline V gene (reference sequence). Between the trimmed V and J ends, which lost 2 bases and 4 bases, there was a span of 5 bases. The length of the CDR3 is 12 residues.